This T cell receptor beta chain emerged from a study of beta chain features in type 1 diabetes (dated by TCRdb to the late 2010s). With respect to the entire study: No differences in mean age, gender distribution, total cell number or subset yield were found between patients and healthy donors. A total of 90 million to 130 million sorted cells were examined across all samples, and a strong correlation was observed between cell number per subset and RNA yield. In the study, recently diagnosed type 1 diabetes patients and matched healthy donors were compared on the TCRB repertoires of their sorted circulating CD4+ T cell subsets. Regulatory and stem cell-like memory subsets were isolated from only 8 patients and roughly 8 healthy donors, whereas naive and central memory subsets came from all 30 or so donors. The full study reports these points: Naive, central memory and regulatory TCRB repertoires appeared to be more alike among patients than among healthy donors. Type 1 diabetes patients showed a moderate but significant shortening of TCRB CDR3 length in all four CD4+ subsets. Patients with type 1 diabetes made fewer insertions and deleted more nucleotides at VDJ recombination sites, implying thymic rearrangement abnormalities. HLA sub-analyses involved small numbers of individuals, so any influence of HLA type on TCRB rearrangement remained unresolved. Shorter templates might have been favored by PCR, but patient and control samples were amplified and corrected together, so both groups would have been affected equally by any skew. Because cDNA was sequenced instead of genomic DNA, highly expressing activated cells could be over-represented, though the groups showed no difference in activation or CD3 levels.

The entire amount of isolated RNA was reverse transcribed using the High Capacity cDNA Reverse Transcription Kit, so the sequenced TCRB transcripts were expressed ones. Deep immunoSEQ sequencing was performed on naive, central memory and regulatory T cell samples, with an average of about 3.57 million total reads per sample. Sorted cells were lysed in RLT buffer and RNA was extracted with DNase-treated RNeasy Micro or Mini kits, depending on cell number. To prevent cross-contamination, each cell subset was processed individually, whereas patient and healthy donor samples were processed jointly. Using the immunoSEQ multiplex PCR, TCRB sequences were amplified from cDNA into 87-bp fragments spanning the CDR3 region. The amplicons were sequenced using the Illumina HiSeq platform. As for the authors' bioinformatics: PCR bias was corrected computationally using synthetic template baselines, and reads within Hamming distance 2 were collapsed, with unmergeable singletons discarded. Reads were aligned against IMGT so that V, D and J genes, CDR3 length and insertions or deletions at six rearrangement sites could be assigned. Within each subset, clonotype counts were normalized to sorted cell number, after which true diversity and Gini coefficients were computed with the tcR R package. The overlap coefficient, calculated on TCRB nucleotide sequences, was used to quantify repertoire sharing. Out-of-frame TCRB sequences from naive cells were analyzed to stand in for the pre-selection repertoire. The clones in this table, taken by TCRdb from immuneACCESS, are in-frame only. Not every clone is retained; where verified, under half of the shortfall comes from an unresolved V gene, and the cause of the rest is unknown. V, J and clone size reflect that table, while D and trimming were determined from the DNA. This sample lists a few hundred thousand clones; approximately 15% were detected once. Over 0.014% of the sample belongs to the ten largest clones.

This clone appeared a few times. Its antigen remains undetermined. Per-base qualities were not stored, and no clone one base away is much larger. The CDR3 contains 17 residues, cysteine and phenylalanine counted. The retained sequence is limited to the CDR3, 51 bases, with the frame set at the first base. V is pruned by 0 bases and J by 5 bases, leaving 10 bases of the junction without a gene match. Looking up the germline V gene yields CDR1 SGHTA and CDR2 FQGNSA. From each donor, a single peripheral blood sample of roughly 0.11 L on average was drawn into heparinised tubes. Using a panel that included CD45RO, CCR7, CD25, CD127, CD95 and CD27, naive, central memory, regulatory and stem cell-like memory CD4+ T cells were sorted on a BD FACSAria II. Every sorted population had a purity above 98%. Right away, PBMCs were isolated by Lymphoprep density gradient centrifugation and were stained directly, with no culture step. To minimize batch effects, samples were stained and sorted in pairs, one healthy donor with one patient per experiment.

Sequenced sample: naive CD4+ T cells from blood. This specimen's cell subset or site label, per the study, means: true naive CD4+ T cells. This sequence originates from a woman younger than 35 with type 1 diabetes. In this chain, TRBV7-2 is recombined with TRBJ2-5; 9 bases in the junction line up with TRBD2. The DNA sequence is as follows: TGTGCCAGCAGCTTAGCGGGGGCGGGAGGGGTTAGGGAGACCCAGTACTTC. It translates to CASSLAGAGGVRETQYF.